This T cell receptor (beta chain) came from a study of blood T cell repertoires in COVID-19. Study at large: Sample material is recorded as cDNA or gDNA derived from T cells, B-cell-depleted T cells, or PBMCs.

The germline CDR1 and CDR2 sequences are SGDLS and YYNGEE. J was trimmed by 0 bases and V by 3 bases; bases with no gene match: 5. The CDR3 runs to 18 residues. Libraries were prepared by immunoSEQ multiplex PCR; TCRdb keeps only in-frame clonotypes and omits some of them. Among approximately 500,000 clones listed, around nine tenths were seen once. Seattle's cohort entered during active infection and was followed longitudinally. The receptor's source is a woman in her forties or fifties with COVID-19, enrolled during active disease. V gene TRBV9 combines with J gene TRBJ2-1; 14 nucleotides match TRBD2. The sequencing input was peripheral blood. CDR3 protein: CASSAGLAGGISYNEQFF. CDR3 DNA sequence: TGTGCCAGCAGCGCCGGACTAGCGGGGGGTATCTCCTACAATGAGCAGTTCTTC. Based on the CDR3 plus reference TRBV9 and TRBJ2-1, the full variable domain is DSGVTQTPKHLITATGQRVTLRCSPRSGDLSVYWYQQSLDQGLQFLIQYYNGEERAKGNILERFSAQQFPDLHSELNLSSLELGDSALYFCASSAGLAGGISYNEQFFGPGTRLTVL.